A selection of T cell receptor beta chains follows, all from one sample in a study of CD8 T cells in ankylosing spondylitis. TCRdb analysed the 5' RACE reads with MiXCR anew, one entry per CDR3 protein. The profile shows fewer than 200,000 distinct CDR3 sequences, 9.8% of them singletons. Sequenced sample: blood, either unsorted or a sorted T cell fraction (not recorded which). These receptors were taken from a female donor with ankylosing spondylitis or in good health (not recorded which). CDR3s include the opening cysteine and the closing phenylalanine or tryptophan. A D gene is named only where the DNA matches it firmly. Some rows mark clone size as missing; the rest say once, few, many or name a class of expanded clone.

J | length | D | size | V | CDR3 | DNA
TRBJ1-2 | 18 | . | . | TRBV6-1 | CASSEAGRMDFVNYGYTF | TGTGCCAGCAGTGAGGCTGGCCGGATGGACTTCGTCAACTATGGCTACACCTTC
TRBJ2-3 | 12 | . | few | TRBV6-2/TRBV6-3 | CASTTWRKAQYF | TGTGCCAGCACTACCTGGAGGAAAGCGCAGTATTTT
TRBJ2-1 | 14 | . | . | TRBV19 | CASSILSSRNEQFF | TGTGCCAGTAGTATTCTGTCCTCCAGGAATGAGCAGTTCTTC
TRBJ2-1 | 13 | . | . | TRBV20-1 | CSAREFSYNEQFF | TGCAGTGCTAGAGAGTTCTCCTACAATGAGCAGTTCTTC
TRBJ2-7 | 15 | TRBD1 | . | TRBV5-4 | CASSLEGTGGSEQYF | TGTGCCAGCAGCTTGGAAGGGACAGGGGGCAGCGAGCAGTACTTC
TRBJ2-7 | 15 | TRBD2 | few | TRBV5-1 | CASSLGSGGPYEQYF | TGCGCCAGCAGCTTGGGGAGCGGGGGCCCCTACGAGCAGTACTTC
TRBJ2-7 | 11 | . | many | TRBV15 | CATSRGTLRYF | TGTGCCACCAGCAGAGGGACTCTACGGTACTTC
TRBJ1-2 | 13 | . | . | TRBV4-1 | CASSQEIGYGYTF | TGCGCCAGCAGCCAAGAGATAGGGTATGGCTACACCTTC
TRBJ2-3 | 12 | . | many | TRBV2 | CASIPSGPVGYF | TGTGCCAGCATACCGAGCGGCCCCGTGGGGTATTTT
TRBJ1-5 | 15 | . | few | TRBV4-2 | CASSQDTGSNQPQHF | TGTGCCAGCAGCCAAGATACCGGAAGCAATCAGCCCCAGCATTTT
TRBJ2-3 | 14 | TRBD2 | . | TRBV12-3/TRBV12-4 | CASTLAGPGDTQYF | TGTGCCAGCACCTTAGCGGGACCCGGGGATACGCAGTATTTT
TRBJ2-7 | 13 | . | . | TRBV5-4 | CASRLRGSYEQYF | TGTGCCAGCAGACTCAGGGGTTCCTACGAGCAGTACTTC
TRBJ2-1 | 15 | . | few | TRBV27 | CASSLLGPDRNEQFF | TGTGCCAGCAGTTTATTAGGGCCGGATCGGAATGAGCAGTTCTTC
TRBJ2-2 | 12 | . | medium-sized | TRBV7-9 | CASSTSAGELFF | TGTGCCAGCAGCACCTCAGCCGGGGAGCTGTTTTTT
TRBJ2-7 | 13 | TRBD2 | few | TRBV5-5 | CASSLAGIHEQYF | TGTGCCAGCAGCCTAGCGGGAATCCACGAGCAGTACTTC
TRBJ2-1 | 16 | . | . | TRBV19 | CASSIGKRLGINEQFF | TGTGCCAGTAGTATAGGAAAACGACTAGGAATAAATGAGCAGTTCTTC
TRBJ1-5 | 16 | . | many | TRBV28 | CASNQKVGFGNQPQHF | TGTGCCAGCAACCAGAAGGTGGGATTTGGTAATCAGCCCCAGCATTTT
TRBJ2-7 | 18 | TRBD2 | many | TRBV9 | CASSFGTSGRDGSYEQYF | TGTGCCAGCAGCTTCGGGACTAGCGGGAGAGATGGGTCCTACGAGCAGTACTTC
TRBJ1-1 | 15 | TRBD1 | few | TRBV7-9 | CASSLKGGLNTEAFF | TGTGCCAGCAGCTTAAAAGGGGGCCTTAACACTGAAGCTTTCTTT
TRBJ2-3 | 16 | . | many | TRBV24-1 | CATSDTRGRRGDTQYF | TGTGCCACCAGTGATACCCGAGGAAGGCGGGGAGATACGCAGTATTTT
TRBJ2-5 | 15 | TRBD1 | . | TRBV7-6 | CASSLDSRGPETQYF | TGTGCCAGCAGCTTAGACAGCAGGGGGCCGGAGACCCAGTACTTC
TRBJ2-7 | 14 | . | . | TRBV20-1 | CSARDPGPSYEQYF | TGCAGTGCTAGAGATCCGGGACCGAGTTACGAGCAGTACTTC
TRBJ1-5 | 13 | . | . | TRBV6-2/TRBV6-3 | CASSPDISQPQHF | TGTGCCAGCAGTCCGGACATTTCCCAGCCCCAGCATTTT
TRBJ2-3 | 14 | TRBD2 | . | TRBV4-2 | CASSQGAGVDTQYF | TGTGCCAGCAGCCAAGGAGCGGGGGTAGATACGCAGTATTTT
TRBJ2-1 | 14 | TRBD2 | few | TRBV4-3 | CASSQGTSENEQFF | TGCGCCAGCAGCCAAGGGACTAGCGAGAATGAGCAGTTCTTC
TRBJ2-7 | 13 | . | many | TRBV2 | CASSDGRGYEQYF | TGTGCCAGCAGTGATGGACGAGGGTACGAGCAGTACTTC
TRBJ2-3 | 16 | . | few | TRBV7-8 | CASSLAPGGKTDTQYF | TGTGCCAGCAGCTTAGCGCCAGGAGGGAAGACAGATACGCAGTATTTT
TRBJ2-1 | 13 | . | many | TRBV5-1 | CASSLYNNNEQFF | TGCGCCAGCAGCTTGTACAACAACAATGAGCAGTTCTTC
TRBJ1-1 | 11 | . | many | TRBV27 | CASRLGTEAFF | TGTGCCAGCCGCTTGGGCACTGAAGCTTTCTTT
TRBJ2-5 | 15 | . | . | TRBV28 | CASSYVGRLQETQYF | TGTGCCAGCAGTTACGTCGGGCGGCTACAAGAGACCCAGTACTTC
TRBJ2-1 | 14 | . | . | TRBV2 | CASSEGLGDNEQFF | TGTGCCAGCAGCGAGGGCCTCGGTGACAATGAGCAGTTCTTC
TRBJ1-1 | 15 | . | . | TRBV19 | CASSSGSLGNTEAFF | TGTGCCAGTAGTAGCGGCTCCTTGGGGAACACTGAAGCTTTCTTT
TRBJ2-3 | 13 | . | few | TRBV5-6 | CASSLGPPGTQYF | TGTGCCAGCAGCTTGGGTCCTCCTGGTACGCAGTATTTT
TRBJ1-2 | 13 | TRBD1 | many | TRBV7-9 | CASSLSGQGFVTF | TGTGCCAGCAGCTTATCGGGACAGGGGTTCGTCACCTTC
TRBJ2-7 | 15 | TRBD1 | . | TRBV5-5 | CARKAKGDRGDEQYF | TGTGCCAGGAAAGCAAAGGGGGACAGGGGGGACGAGCAGTACTTC
TRBJ1-1 | 17 | . | . | TRBV7-9 | CASSLARLGVGNTEAFF | TGTGCCAGCAGCTTAGCGCGGCTAGGAGTCGGGAACACTGAAGCTTTCTTT
TRBJ2-1 | 13 | . | many | TRBV10-3 | CAISESNVNEQFF | TGTGCCATCAGTGAGTCGAATGTCAATGAGCAGTTCTTC
TRBJ2-3 | 13 | . | few | TRBV30 | CAWQAPSTDTQYF | TGTGCCTGGCAGGCCCCTAGCACAGATACGCAGTATTTT
TRBJ1-2 | 11 | . | few | TRBV25-1 | CARNQDYGYTF | TGTGCTAGAAATCAGGACTATGGCTACACCTTC
TRBJ2-5 | 18 | . | few | TRBV27 | CASSLLGGGDRTTQTQYF | TGTGCCAGCAGTTTATTGGGTGGAGGGGATAGGACTACCCAGACCCAGTACTTC
TRBJ2-3 | 14 | TRBD2 | few | TRBV20-1 | CSDKREAGTDTQYF | TGCAGTGACAAGCGGGAGGCTGGCACAGATACGCAGTATTTT
TRBJ2-7 | 15 | . | many | TRBV4-3 | CASSQDNREHYEQYF | TGCGCCAGCAGCCAAGATAACCGGGAGCACTACGAGCAGTACTTC
TRBJ2-1 | 17 | . | few | TRBV4-3 | CASSQDRAGGSYNEQFF | TGCGCCAGCAGCCAAGATCGAGCGGGCGGTTCCTACAATGAGCAGTTCTTC
TRBJ1-2 | 14 | . | . | TRBV4-3 | CASSPNRRIYGYTF | TGCGCCAGCAGCCCCAACCGACGGATCTATGGCTACACCTTC
TRBJ1-4 | 13 | . | . | TRBV11-2 | CASSLDPNEKLFF | TGTGCCAGCAGCTTAGATCCTAATGAAAAACTGTTTTTT
TRBJ2-1 | 12 | . | . | TRBV6-2/TRBV6-3 | CASGGTYNEQFF | TGTGCCAGCGGGGGTACCTACAATGAGCAGTTCTTC
TRBJ2-3 | 14 | . | few | TRBV12-3/TRBV12-4 | CASRVDSFTDTQYF | TGTGCCAGCAGGGTGGACAGCTTCACAGATACGCAGTATTTT
TRBJ1-2 | 13 | . | . | TRBV20-1 | CSALPGSSYGYTF | TGCAGTGCTTTACCCGGGAGTTCCTATGGCTACACCTTC
TRBJ1-2 | 15 | . | few | TRBV20-1 | CSAREAARPAYGYTF | TGCAGTGCTAGAGAGGCAGCTCGGCCGGCCTATGGCTACACCTTC
TRBJ2-7 | 15 | TRBD2 | few | TRBV18 | CASSLRTSISDEQYF | TGTGCCAGCTCACTTCGGACTAGTATCAGCGACGAGCAGTACTTC
TRBJ1-5 | 14 | TRBD1 | few | TRBV10-2 | CASRGQGAHQPQHF | TGCGCCAGCAGGGGACAGGGGGCGCATCAGCCCCAGCATTTT
TRBJ2-3 | 14 | TRBD2 | . | TRBV5-6 | CASSVSGLTDTQYF | TGTGCCAGCAGCGTTAGCGGGCTCACAGATACGCAGTATTTT
TRBJ2-1 | 17 | . | . | TRBV5-8 | CASSLGGRQVSYNEQFF | TGTGCCAGCAGCTTGGGTGGCAGACAAGTCTCCTACAATGAGCAGTTCTTC
TRBJ2-5 | 15 | . | . | TRBV9 | CASSPQSGYNETQYF | TGTGCCAGCAGCCCCCAGAGCGGCTATAATGAGACCCAGTACTTC